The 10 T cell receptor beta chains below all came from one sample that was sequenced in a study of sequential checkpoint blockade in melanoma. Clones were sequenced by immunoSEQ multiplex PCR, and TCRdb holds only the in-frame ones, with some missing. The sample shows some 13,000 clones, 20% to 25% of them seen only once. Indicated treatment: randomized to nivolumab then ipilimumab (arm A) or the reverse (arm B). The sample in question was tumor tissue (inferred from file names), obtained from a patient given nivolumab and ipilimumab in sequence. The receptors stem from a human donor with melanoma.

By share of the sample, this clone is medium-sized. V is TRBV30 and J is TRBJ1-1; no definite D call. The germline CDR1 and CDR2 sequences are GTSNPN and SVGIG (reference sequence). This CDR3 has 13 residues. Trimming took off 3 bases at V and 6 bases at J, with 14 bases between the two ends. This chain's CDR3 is CAWSPGPGAEAFF. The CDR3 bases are TGTGCCTGGAGCCCTGGCCCTGGGGCTGAAGCTTTCTTT.

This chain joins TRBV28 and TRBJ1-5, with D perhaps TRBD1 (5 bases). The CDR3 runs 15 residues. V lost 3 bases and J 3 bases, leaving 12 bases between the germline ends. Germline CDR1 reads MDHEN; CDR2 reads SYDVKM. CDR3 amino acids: CASSFFETDNQPQHF. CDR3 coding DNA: TGTGCCAGCAGTTTTTTTGAGACAGACAATCAGCCCCAGCATTTT.

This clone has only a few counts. In nucleotides, the CDR3 is TGTGCCAGCAACTTACAGGGGTTAAACAATCAGCCCCAGCATTTT. It yields the protein CASNLQGLNNQPQHF. The chain couples TRBV6-8 to TRBJ1-5; 7 nucleotides line up with TRBD1. CDR3 length: 15 residues. The V gene's germline CDR1 is MNHGY and CDR2 SAAAGT. With 7 bases clipped from V and 3 bases from J, the junction kept 9 bases outside the gene matches.

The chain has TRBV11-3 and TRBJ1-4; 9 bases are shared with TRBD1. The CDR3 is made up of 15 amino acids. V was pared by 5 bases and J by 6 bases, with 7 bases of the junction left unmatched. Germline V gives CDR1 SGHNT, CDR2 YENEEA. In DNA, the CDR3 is TGTGCCAGCAGCGATCCACAGGGGGCGGATGAAAAACTGTTTTTT. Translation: CASSDPQGADEKLFF.

The CDR3 is CAWETGGEQYF. The CDR3 nucleotides read TGTGCCTGGGAGACAGGCGGGGAGCAGTACTTC. V and J are TRBV30 and TRBJ2-7; D is perhaps TRBD1 (6 bases). Per germline, CDR1 GTSNPN and CDR2 SVGIG (reference sequence). Between the trimmed V and J ends, which lost 5 bases and 7 bases, there was a span of 12 bases. CDR3 length equals 11 residues.

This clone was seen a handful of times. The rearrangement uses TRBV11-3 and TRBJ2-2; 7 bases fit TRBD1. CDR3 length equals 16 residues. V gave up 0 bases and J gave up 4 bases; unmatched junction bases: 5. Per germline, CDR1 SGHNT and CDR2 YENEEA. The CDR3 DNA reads TGTGCCAGCAGCTTAGACCGGGACAGAAGCACCGGGGAGCTGTTTTTT. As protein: CASSLDRDRSTGELFF. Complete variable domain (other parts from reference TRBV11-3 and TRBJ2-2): EAGVVQSPRYKIIEKKQPVAFWCNPISGHNTLYWYLQNLGQGPELLIRYENEEAVDDSQLPKDRFSAERLKGVDSTLKIQPAELGDSAVYLCASSLDRDRSTGELFFGEGSRLTVL.

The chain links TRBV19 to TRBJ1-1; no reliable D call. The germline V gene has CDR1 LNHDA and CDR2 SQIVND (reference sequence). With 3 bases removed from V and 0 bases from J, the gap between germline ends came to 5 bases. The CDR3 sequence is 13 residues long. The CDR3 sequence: CASSIHLNTEAFF. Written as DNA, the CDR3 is TGTGCCAGTAGTATTCACTTGAACACTGAAGCTTTCTTT.

CDR3 residues: CASSSGPATYNEQFF. In nucleotides, the CDR3 is TGTGCCAGCAGTTCGGGACCTGCGACTTACAATGAGCAGTTCTTC. The rearrangement joins TRBV6-8 to TRBJ2-1, with D perhaps assigned TRBD1 or TRBD2 (5 bases each). The CDR3 spans 15 residues. From germline, CDR1 is MNHGY and CDR2 SAAAGT. Trimming shortened V by 4 bases and J by 4 bases, and 14 bases separated the two germline ends.

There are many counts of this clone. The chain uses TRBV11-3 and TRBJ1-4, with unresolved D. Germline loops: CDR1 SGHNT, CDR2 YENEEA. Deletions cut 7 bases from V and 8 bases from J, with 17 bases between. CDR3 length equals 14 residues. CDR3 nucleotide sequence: TGTGCCAGCAAATACCACACCTCGGCGGAAAAACTGTTTTTT. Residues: CASKYHTSAEKLFF.

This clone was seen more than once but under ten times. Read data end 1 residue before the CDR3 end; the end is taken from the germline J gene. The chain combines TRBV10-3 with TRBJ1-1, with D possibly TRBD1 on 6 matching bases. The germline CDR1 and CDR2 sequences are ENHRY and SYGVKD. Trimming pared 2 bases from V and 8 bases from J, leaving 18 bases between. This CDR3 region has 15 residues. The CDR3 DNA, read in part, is TGTGCCATCAGTGAGCTAGAGCGAGGGGGGCCGGAAGCTTTC. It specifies CAISELERGGPEAF. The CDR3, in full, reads CAISELERGGPEAFF.